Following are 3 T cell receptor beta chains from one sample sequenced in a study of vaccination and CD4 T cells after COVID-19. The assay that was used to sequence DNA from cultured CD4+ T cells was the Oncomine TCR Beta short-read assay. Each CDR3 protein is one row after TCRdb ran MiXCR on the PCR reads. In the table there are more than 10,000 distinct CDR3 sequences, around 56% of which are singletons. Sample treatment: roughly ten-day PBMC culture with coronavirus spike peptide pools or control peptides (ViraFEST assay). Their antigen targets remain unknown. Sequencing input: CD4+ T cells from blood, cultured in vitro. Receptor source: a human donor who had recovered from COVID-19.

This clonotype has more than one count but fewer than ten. In DNA form, the CDR3 reads TGTGCCAGCAGCTTAGGGCCGGCCGACTCCTACGAGCAGTACTTC. This sequence encodes CASSLGPADSYEQYF. The rearrangement links TRBV7-9 to TRBJ2-7, with no clear D. V gave up 1 base and J gave up 0 bases, with 10 bases separating them. Germline V gene sequence: CDR1 SEHNR, CDR2 FQNEAQ (reference sequence). The CDR3 loop spans 15 amino acids.

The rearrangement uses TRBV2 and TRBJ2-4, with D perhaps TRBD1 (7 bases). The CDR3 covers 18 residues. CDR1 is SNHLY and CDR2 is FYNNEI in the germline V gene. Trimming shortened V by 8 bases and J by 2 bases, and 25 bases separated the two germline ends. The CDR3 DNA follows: TGTGCCAGCGTCCCGACTAGAGGGACAGTTGGATCCAAAAACATTCAGTACTTC. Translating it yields CASVPTRGTVGSKNIQYF.

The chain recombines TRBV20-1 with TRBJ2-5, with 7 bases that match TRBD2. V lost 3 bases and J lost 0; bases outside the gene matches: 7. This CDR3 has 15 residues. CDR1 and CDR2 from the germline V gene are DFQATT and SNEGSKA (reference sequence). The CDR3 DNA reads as TGCAGTGCTAGTGCATCGGGACTAAACCAAGAGACCCAGTACTTC. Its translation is CSASASGLNQETQYF.